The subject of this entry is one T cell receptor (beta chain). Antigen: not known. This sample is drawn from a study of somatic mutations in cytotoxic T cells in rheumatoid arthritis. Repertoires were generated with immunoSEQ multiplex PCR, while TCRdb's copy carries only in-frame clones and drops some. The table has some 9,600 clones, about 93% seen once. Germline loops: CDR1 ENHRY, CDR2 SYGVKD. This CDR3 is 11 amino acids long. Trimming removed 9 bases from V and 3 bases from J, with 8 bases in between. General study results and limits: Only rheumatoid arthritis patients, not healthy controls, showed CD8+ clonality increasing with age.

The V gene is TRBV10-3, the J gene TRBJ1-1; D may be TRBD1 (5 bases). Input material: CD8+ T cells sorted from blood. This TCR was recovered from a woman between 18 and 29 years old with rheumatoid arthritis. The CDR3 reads CAIGGDTEAFF. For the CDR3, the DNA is TGTGCCATTGGGGGGGACACTGAAGCTTTCTTT.